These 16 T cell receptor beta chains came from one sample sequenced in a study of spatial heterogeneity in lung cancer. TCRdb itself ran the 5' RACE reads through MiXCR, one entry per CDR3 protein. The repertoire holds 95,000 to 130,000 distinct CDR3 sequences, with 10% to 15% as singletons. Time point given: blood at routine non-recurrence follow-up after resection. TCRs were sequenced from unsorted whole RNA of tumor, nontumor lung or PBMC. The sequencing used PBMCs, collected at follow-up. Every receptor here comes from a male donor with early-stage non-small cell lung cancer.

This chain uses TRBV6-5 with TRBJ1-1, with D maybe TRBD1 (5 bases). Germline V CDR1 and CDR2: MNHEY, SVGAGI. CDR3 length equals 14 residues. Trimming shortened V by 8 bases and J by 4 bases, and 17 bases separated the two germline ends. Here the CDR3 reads CASETAGRVTEAFF. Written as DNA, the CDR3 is TGTGCCAGCGAGACTGCAGGGAGAGTCACTGAAGCTTTCTTT.

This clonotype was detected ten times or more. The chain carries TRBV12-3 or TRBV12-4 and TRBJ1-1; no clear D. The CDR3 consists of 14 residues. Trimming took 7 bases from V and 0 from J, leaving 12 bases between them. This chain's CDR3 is CASIGYAVNTEAFF. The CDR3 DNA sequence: TGTGCCAGCATCGGATACGCCGTGAACACTGAAGCTTTCTTT.

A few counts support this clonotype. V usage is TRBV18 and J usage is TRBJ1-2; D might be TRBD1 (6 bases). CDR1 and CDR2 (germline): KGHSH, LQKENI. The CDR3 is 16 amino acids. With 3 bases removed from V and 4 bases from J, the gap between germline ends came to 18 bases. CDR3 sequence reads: CASSPRTADRAYGYTF. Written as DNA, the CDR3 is TGTGCCAGCTCACCCCGGACAGCGGACCGCGCCTATGGCTACACCTTC. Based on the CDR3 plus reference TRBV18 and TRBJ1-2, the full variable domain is NAGVMQNPRHLVRRRGQEARLRCSPMKGHSHVYWYRQLPEEGLKFMVYLQKENIIDESGMPKERFSAEFPKEGPSILRIQQVVRGDSAAYFCASSPRTADRAYGYTFGSGTRLTVV.

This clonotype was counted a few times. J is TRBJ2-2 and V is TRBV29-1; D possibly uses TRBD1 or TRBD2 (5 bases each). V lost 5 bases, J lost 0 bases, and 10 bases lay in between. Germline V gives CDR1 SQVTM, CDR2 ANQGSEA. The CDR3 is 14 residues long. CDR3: CSVKRGANTGELFF. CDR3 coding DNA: TGCAGCGTTAAGAGGGGAGCGAACACCGGGGAGCTGTTTTTT.

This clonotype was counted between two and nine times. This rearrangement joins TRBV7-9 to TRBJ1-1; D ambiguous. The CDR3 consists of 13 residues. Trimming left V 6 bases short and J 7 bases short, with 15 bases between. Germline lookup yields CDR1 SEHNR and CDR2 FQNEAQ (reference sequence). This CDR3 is CASSQERPFEAFF. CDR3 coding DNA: TGTGCCAGCAGTCAAGAACGTCCGTTTGAAGCTTTCTTT.

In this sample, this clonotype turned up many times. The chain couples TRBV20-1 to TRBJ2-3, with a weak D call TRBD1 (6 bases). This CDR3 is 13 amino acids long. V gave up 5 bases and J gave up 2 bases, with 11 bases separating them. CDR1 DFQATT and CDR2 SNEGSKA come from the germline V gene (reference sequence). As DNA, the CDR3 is TGCAGTGCTTCGGACAGCGTCACAGATACGCAGTATTTT. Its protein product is CSASDSVTDTQYF.

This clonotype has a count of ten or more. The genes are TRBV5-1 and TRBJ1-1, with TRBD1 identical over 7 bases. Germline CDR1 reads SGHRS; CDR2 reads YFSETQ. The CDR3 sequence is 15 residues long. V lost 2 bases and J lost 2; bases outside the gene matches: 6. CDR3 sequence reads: CASSFRPGGNTEAFF. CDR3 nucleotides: TGCGCCAGCAGCTTTCGCCCAGGGGGAAACACTGAAGCTTTCTTT.

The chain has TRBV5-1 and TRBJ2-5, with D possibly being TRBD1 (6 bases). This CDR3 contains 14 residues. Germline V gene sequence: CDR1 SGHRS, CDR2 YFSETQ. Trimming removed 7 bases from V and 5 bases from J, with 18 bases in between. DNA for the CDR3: TGCGCCAGCCCCGGACATCCTCAGGGGGAGACCCAGTACTTC. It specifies CASPGHPQGETQYF.

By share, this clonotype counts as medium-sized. CDR3 sequence: CASSFPGSRWGHESETQYF. DNA of the CDR3: TGTGCCAGCAGTTTTCCCGGGAGCAGGTGGGGACACGAGTCGGAGACCCAGTACTTC. J is TRBJ2-5 and V is TRBV28; tentatively, D is TRBD1 or TRBD2 (6 bases each). CDR3 length equals 19 residues. Germline CDR1 reads MDHEN; CDR2 reads SYDVKM. V was trimmed by 3 bases and J by 5 bases, leaving 28 bases between them.

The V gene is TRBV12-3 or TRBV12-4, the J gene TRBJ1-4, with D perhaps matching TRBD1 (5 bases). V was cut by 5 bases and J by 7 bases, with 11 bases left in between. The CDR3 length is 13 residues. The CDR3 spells CASSPPGGEKLFF. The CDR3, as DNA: TGTGCCAGCAGTCCCCCGGGGGGTGAAAAACTGTTTTTT.

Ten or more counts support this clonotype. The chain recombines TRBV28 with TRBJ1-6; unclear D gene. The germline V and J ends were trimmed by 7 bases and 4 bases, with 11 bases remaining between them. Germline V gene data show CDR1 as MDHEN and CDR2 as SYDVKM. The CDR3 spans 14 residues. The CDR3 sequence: CASTYAGYNSPLHF. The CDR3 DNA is TGTGCCAGCACGTATGCGGGTTATAATTCACCCCTCCACTTT.

This CDR3 reads CSGNSGYNEQFF. Here the CDR3 DNA reads TGCAGTGGGAATAGCGGGTACAATGAGCAGTTCTTC. The chain has TRBV20-1 and TRBJ2-1, with 7 nucleotides matching TRBD2. Germline V CDR1 and CDR2: DFQATT, SNEGSKA (reference sequence). CDR3 length: 12 amino acids. V lost 7 bases to trimming and J lost 4 bases; unmatched junction nucleotides: 4.

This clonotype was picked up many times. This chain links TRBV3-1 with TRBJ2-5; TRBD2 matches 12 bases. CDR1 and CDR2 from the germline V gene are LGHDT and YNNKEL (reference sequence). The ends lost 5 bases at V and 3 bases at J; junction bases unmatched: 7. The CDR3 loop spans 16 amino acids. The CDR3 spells CASSALTSGGEETQYF. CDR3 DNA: TGTGCCAGCAGCGCCCTGACTAGCGGGGGCGAAGAGACCCAGTACTTC.

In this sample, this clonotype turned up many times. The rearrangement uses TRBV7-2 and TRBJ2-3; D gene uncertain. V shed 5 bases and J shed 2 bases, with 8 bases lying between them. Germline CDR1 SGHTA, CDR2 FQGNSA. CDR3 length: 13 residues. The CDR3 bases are TGTGCCAGCAGCCGAGATTACACAGATACGCAGTATTTT. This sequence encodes CASSRDYTDTQYF.

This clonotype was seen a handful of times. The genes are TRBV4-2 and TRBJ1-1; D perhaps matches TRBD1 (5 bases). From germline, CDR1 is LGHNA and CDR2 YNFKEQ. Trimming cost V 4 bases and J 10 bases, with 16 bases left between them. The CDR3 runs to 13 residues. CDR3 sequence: CASSRSGRGGAFF. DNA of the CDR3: TGTGCCAGCAGCCGAAGTGGACGGGGGGGAGCTTTCTTT.

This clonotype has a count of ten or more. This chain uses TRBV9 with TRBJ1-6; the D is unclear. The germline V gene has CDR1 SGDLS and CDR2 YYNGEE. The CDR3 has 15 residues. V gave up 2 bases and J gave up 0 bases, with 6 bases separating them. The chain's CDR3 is CASSVGSSYNSPLHF. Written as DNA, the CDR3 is TGTGCCAGCAGCGTTGGGTCCTCCTATAATTCACCCCTCCACTTT.